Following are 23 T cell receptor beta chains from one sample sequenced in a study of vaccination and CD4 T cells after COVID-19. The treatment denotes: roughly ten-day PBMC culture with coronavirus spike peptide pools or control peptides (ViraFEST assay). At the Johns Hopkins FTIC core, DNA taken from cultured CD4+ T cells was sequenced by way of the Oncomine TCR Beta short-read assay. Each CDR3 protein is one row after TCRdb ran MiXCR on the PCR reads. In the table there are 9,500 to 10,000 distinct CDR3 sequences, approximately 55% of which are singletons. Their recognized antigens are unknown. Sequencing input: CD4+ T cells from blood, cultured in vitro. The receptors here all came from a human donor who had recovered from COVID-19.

The CDR3 protein is CASSPVRGGALHF. Here the CDR3 DNA reads TGTGCCAGCAGTCCCGTACGGGGGGGAGCCCTCCACTTT. The chain recombines TRBV27 with TRBJ1-6; TRBD1 is a possible D gene (5 bases). V dropped 5 bases and J dropped 14 bases, with 16 bases sitting between them. Per germline, CDR1 MNHEY and CDR2 SMNVEV (reference sequence). This CDR3 contains 13 residues.

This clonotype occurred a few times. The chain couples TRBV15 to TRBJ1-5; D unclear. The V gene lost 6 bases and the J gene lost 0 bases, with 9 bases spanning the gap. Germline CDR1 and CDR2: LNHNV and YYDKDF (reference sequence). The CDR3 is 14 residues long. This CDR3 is CATRAGLSNQPQHF. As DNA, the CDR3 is TGTGCCACCAGGGCAGGCCTTAGCAATCAGCCCCAGCATTTT.

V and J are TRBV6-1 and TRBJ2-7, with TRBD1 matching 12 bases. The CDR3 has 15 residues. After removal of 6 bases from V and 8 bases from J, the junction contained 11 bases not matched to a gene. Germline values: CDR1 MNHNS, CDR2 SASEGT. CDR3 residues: CASSATGTGGLKQYF. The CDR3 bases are TGTGCCAGCAGCGCAACCGGGACAGGGGGCTTAAAGCAGTACTTC.

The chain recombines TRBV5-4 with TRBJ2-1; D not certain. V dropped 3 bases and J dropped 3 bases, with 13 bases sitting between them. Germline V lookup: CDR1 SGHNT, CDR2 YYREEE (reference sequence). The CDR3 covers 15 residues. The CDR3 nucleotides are TGTGCCAGCAGCTCGGATGGAACAGACTACAATGAGCAGTTCTTC. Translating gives CASSSDGTDYNEQFF.

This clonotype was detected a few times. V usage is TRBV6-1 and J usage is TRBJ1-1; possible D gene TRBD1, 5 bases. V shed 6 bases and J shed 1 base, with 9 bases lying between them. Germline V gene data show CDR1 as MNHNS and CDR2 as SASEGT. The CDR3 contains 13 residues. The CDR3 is CASRKTANTEAFF. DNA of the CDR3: TGTGCCAGCAGGAAGACAGCGAACACTGAAGCTTTCTTT.

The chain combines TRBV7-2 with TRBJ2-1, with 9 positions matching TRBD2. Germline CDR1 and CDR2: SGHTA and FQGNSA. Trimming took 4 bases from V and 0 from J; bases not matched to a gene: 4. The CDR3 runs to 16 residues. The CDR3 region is CASSSAGGGSYNEQFF. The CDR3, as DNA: TGTGCCAGCAGCTCAGCGGGGGGCGGCTCCTACAATGAGCAGTTCTTC.

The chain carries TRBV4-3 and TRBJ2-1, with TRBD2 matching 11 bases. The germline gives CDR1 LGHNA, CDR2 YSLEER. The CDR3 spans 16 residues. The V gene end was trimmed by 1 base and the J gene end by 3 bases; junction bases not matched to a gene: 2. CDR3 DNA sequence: TGCGCCAGCAGCCAAGTAGCGGGGGGGCTCTACAATGAGCAGTTCTTC. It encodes CASSQVAGGLYNEQFF.

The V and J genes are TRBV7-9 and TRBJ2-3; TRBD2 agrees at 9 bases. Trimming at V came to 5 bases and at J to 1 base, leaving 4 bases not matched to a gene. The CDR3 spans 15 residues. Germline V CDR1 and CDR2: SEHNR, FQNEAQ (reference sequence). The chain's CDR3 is CASSPTSGRTDTQYF. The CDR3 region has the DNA TGTGCCAGCAGCCCGACTAGCGGACGCACAGATACGCAGTATTTT.

This chain's CDR3 is CASSVAEPGDVGIQYF. In DNA, the CDR3 is TGTGCCAGCAGCGTTGCTGAACCCGGGGACGTAGGCATTCAGTACTTC. The chain uses TRBV9 and TRBJ2-4; either TRBD1 or TRBD2 may supply D (5 bases each). Trimming removed 2 bases at V and 9 bases at J, with 21 bases between. Germline loops: CDR1 SGDLS, CDR2 YYNGEE. The length of the CDR3 is 16 residues.

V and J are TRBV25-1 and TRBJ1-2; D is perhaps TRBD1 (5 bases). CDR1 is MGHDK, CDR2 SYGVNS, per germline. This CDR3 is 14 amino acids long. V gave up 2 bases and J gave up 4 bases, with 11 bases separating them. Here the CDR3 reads CASSEGQGAYGYTF. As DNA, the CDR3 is TGTGCCAGCAGTGAAGGGCAGGGCGCCTATGGCTACACCTTC.

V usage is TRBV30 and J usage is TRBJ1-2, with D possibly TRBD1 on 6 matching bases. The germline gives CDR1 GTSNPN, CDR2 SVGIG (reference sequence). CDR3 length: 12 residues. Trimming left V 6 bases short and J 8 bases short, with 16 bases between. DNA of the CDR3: TGTGCCTGCACGACCGTTGGGGGCGGCTACACCTTC. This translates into CACTTVGGGYTF.

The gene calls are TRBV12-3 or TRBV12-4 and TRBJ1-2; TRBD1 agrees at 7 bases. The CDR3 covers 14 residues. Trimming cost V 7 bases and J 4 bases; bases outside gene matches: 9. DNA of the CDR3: TGTGCCAGCAAAAGGGACAGTTACCGCTATGGCTACACCTTC. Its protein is CASKRDSYRYGYTF.

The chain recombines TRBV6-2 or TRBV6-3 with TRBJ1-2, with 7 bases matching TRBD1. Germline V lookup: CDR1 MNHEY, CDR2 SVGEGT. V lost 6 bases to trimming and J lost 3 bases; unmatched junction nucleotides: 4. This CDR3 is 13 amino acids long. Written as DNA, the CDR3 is TGTGCCAGCAGCCTTGGGACAGACTATGGCTACACCTTC. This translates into CASSLGTDYGYTF.

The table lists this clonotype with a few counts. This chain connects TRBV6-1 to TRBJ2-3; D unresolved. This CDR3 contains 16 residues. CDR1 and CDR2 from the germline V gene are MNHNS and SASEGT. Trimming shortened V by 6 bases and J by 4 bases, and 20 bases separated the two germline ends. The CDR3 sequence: CASRLTPVVGADTQYF. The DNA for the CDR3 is TGTGCCAGCAGACTAACCCCAGTGGTTGGGGCAGATACGCAGTATTTT.

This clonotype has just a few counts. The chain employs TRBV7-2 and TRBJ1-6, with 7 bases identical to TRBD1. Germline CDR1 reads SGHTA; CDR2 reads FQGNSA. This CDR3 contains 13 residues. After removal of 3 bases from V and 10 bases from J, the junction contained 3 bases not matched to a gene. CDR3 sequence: CASSFQQGSPLHF. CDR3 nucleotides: TGTGCCAGCAGCTTCCAACAGGGGTCACCCCTCCACTTT.

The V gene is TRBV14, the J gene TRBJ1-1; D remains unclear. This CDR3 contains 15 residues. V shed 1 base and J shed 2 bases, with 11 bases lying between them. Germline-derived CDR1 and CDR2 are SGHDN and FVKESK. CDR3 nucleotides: TGTGCCAGCAGCCAAGGACTGGACCGTAACACTGAAGCTTTCTTT. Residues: CASSQGLDRNTEAFF. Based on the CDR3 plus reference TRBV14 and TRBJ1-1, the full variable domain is EAGVTQFPSHSVIEKGQTVTLRCDPISGHDNLYWYRRVMGKEIKFLLHFVKESKQDESGMPNNRFLAERTGGTYSTLKVQPAELEDSGVYFCASSQGLDRNTEAFFGQGTRLTVV.

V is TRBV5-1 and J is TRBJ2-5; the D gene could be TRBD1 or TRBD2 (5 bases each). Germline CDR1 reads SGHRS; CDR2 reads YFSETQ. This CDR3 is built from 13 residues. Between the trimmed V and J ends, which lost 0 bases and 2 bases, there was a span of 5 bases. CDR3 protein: CASSLGGQETQYF. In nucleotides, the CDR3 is TGCGCCAGCAGCTTGGGGGGGCAAGAGACCCAGTACTTC.

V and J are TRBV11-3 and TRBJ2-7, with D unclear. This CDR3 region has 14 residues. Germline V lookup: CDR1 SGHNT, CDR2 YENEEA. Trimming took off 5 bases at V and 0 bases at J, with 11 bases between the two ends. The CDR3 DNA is TGTGCCAGCAGCCGCCTGGGTGCCTCCTACGAGCAGTACTTC. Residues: CASSRLGASYEQYF.

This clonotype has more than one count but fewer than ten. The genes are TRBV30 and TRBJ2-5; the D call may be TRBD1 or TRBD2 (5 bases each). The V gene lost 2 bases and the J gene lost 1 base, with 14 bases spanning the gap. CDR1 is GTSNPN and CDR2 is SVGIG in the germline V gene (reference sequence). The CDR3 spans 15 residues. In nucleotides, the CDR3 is TGTGCCTGGAGTCCACTCCTAGGGACCCAAGAGACCCAGTACTTC. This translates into CAWSPLLGTQETQYF.

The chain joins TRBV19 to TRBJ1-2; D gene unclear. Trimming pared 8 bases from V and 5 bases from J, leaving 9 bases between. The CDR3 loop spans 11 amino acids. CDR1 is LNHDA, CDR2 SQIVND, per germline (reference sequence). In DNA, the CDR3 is TGTGCCAGTTTTGAGAGATATGGCTACACCTTC. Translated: CASFERYGYTF.

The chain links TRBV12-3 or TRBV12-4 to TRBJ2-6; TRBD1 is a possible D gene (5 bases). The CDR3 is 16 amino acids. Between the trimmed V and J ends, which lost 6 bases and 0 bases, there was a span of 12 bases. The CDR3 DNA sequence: TGTGCCAGCAGCCCAGGGATTTTCTCTGGGGCCAACGTCCTGACTTTC. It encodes CASSPGIFSGANVLTF.

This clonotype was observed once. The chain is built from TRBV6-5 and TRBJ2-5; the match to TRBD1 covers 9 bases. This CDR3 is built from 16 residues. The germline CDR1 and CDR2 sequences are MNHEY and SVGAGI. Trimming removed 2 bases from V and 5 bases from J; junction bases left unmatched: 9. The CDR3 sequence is CASSYGTGLLKETQYF. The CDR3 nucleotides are TGTGCCAGCAGTTACGGGACAGGGCTTCTCAAGGAGACCCAGTACTTC.

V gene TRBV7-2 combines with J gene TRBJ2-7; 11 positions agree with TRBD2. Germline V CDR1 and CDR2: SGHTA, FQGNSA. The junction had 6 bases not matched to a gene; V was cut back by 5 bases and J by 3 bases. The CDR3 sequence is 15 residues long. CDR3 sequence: CASSPLAGDLYEQYF. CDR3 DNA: TGTGCCAGCAGCCCACTAGCGGGGGACCTCTACGAGCAGTACTTC.